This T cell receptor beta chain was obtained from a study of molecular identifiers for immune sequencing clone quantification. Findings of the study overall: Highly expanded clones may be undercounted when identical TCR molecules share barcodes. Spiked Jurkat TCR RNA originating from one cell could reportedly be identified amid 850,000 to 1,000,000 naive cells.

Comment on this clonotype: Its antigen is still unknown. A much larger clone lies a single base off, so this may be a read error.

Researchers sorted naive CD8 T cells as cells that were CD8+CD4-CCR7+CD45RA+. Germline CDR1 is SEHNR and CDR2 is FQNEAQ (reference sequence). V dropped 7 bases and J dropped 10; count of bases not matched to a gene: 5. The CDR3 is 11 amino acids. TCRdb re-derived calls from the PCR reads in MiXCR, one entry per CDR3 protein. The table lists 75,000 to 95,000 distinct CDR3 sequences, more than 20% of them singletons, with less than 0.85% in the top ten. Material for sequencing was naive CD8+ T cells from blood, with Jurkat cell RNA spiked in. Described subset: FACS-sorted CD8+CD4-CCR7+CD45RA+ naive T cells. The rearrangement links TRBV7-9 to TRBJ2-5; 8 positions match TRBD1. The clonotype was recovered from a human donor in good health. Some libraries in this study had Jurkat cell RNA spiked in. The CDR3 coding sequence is TGTGCCAGCACCTCTACAGGGGGCCAGTACTTC. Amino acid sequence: CASTSTGGQYF.